One sample yielded the 11 T cell receptor beta chains listed below, sequenced in a study of blood T cell repertoires in COVID-19. The repertoire was sequenced with immunoSEQ multiplex PCR; TCRdb's copy has only in-frame clones and lacks some. The sample consists of 100,000 to 150,000 clones, 85% of them appearing once. The specimen sequenced was peripheral blood. The receptors shown here come from a woman of 80 years or more with acute or convalescent COVID-19.

The CDR3 protein is CASSQALLAGGPRKGNEQFF. The CDR3 DNA is TGCGCCAGCAGCCAAGCCTTACTAGCGGGGGGGCCTCGGAAGGGCAATGAGCAGTTCTTC. The chain joins TRBV4-3 to TRBJ2-1; 13 bases agree with TRBD2. The V and J ends lost 1 base and 6 bases, in that order; junction bases with no gene match: 15. This CDR3 is built from 20 residues. Germline V gene data show CDR1 as LGHNA and CDR2 as YSLEER.

J is TRBJ2-2 and V is TRBV7-2, with a tentative D call TRBD2 (5 bases). The CDR3 length is 15 residues. The V end lost 5 bases, the J end lost 5 bases, and 15 bases lay between the germline ends. Looked up from germline, CDR1 is SGHTA and CDR2 is FQGNSA. In DNA form, the CDR3 reads TGTGCCAGCAGCACAAGGAGGTCGGGGACCGGGGAGCTGTTTTTT. Its protein product is CASSTRRSGTGELFF.

The chain has TRBV28 and TRBJ1-2; 7 bases are shared with TRBD1. Germline V gene lookup returns CDR1 MDHEN and CDR2 SYDVKM. J was trimmed by 8 bases and V by 6 bases; bases with no gene match: 12. CDR3 size: 14 residues. The CDR3 nucleotides are TGTGCCAGCAGGGAGACAGGGAAGTCAAAAGGCTACACCTTC. As protein: CASRETGKSKGYTF.

This sequence joins TRBV9 and TRBJ2-1; tentatively, D is TRBD1 (6 bases). The CDR3 has 13 residues. In germline, CDR1 is SGDLS, CDR2 YYNGEE. V dropped 0 bases and J dropped 11 bases, with 12 bases sitting between them. DNA of the CDR3: TGTGCCAGCAGCGTAGGAGGACAGCACAAGCAGTTCTTC. It translates to CASSVGGQHKQFF.

This clone was seen a single time. The V and J genes are TRBV12-3 or TRBV12-4 and TRBJ1-1; D is ambiguous. This CDR3 has 11 amino acids. The V end was cut by 3 bases, the J end by 6 bases, with 5 bases between. CDR3 in amino acids: CASSFRAEAFF. For the CDR3, the DNA is TGTGCCAGCAGTTTTCGGGCTGAAGCTTTCTTT.

V is TRBV2 and J is TRBJ1-2, with 9 bases that match TRBD1. CDR1 is SNHLY, CDR2 FYNNEI, per germline. Losses at the gene ends were 8 bases for V and 2 bases for J; bases not matched to a gene: 6. The CDR3 is 14 residues long. This chain's CDR3 is CASVQDRGNYGYTF. CDR3 nucleotides: TGTGCCAGCGTTCAGGACAGGGGCAACTATGGCTACACCTTC.

The chain uses TRBV11-1 and TRBJ2-2; 8 bases fit TRBD2. The junction had 8 bases not matched to a gene; V was cut back by 2 bases and J by 6 bases. This CDR3 has 16 amino acids. Germline V lookup: CDR1 SGHAT, CDR2 FQDESV (reference sequence). The CDR3 coding sequence is TGTGCCAGCAGCTTACTAGCGGGTCTGACACCCGGGGAGCTGTTTTTT. This encodes CASSLLAGLTPGELFF.

The chain joins TRBV11-2 to TRBJ2-3, with 12 bases lining up with TRBD2. The trim removed 6 bases at V and 6 bases at J, leaving 4 bases unmatched. This CDR3 comprises 14 residues. Germline assignment: CDR1 SGHAT and CDR2 FQNNGV. The DNA of the CDR3 is TGTGCCAGCAGGGCCGGGACTAGCGGGGATACGCAGTATTTT. Its protein product is CASRAGTSGDTQYF.

The J gene is TRBJ2-5, the V gene TRBV19, with D tentatively TRBD1 (5 bases). V dropped 7 bases and J dropped 5 bases, with 14 bases sitting between them. The length of the CDR3 is 13 residues. Germline V gives CDR1 LNHDA, CDR2 SQIVND (reference sequence). The CDR3 here is CASNRNRMETQYF. In nucleotides, the CDR3 is TGTGCCAGTAACAGGAATAGGATGGAGACCCAGTACTTC.

The chain employs TRBV9 and TRBJ1-2, with a weak D call TRBD1 (5 bases). This CDR3 spans 12 amino acids. V shed 3 bases and J shed 4 bases, with 7 bases lying between them. CDR1 and CDR2 from the germline V gene are SGDLS and YYNGEE. CDR3 region: CASSGDSYGYTF. The CDR3 region has the DNA TGTGCCAGCAGCGGTGACAGCTATGGCTACACCTTC.

This clone was recorded once. The J gene is TRBJ1-2, the V gene TRBV5-1; 8 bases match TRBD1. V was clipped by 3 bases and J by 2 bases; unmatched bases: 3. The V gene's germline CDR1 is SGHRS and CDR2 YFSETQ. The CDR3 length is 14 residues. CDR3 protein: CASSSQGGNYGYTF. CDR3 nucleotide sequence: TGCGCCAGCAGCTCACAGGGGGGGAACTATGGCTACACCTTC.